This entry features one TCR beta chain sequence. The sample belongs to a study of cytomegalovirus exposure and HLA in healthy donors. Trimming cost V 0 bases and J 4 bases, with 10 bases left between them. The length of the CDR3 is 14 residues. CDR1 and CDR2 from the germline V gene are SGHNT and YYREEE (reference sequence). This PCR relied on a set of 60 Vbeta primers and 13 Jbeta primers. Repertoires were generated with immunoSEQ multiplex PCR, while TCRdb's copy carries only in-frame clones and drops some. In the table there are approximately 190,000 clones, 84% of which are singletons. The chain links TRBV5-4 to TRBJ1-2; no clear D. What was sequenced was PBMCs. The TCR originated in a woman aged 50 to 60 in good health and CMV-seropositive. The CDR3 coding sequence is TGTGCCAGCAGCTTGGCCCTGGCGGCCTATGGCTACACCTTC. Its translation is CASSLALAAYGYTF.